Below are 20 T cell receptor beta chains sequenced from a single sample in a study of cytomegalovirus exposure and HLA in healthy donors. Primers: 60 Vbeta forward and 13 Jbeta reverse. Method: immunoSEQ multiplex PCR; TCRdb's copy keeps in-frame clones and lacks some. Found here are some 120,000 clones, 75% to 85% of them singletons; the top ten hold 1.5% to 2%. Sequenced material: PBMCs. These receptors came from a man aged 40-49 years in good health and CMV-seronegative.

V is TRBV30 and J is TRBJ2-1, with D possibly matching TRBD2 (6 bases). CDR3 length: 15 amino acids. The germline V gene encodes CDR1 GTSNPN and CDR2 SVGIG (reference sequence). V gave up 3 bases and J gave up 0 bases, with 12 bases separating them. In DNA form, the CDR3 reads TGTGCCTGGAGGGGTAATAGCGGCTCCTACAATGAGCAGTTCTTC. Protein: CAWRGNSGSYNEQFF. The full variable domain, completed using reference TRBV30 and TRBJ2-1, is SQTIHQWPATLVQPVGSPLSLECTVEGTSNPNLYWYRQAAGRGLQLLFYSVGIGQISSEVPQNLSASRPQDRQFILSSKKLLLSDSGFYLCAWRGNSGSYNEQFFGPGTRLTVL.

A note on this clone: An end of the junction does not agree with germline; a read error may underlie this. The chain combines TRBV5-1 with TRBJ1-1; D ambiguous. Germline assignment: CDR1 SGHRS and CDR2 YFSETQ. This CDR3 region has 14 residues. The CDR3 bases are TGCACCAGCGGCCCTTCGAGGGCGAACACTGAAGCTTTCTTT. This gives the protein CTSGPSRANTEAFF.

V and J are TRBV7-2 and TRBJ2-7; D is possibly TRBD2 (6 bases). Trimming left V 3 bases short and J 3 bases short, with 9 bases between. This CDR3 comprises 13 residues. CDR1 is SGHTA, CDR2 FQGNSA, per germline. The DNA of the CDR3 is TGTGCCAGCAGCTTTGGGAGGAACTACGAGCAGTACTTC. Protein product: CASSFGRNYEQYF.

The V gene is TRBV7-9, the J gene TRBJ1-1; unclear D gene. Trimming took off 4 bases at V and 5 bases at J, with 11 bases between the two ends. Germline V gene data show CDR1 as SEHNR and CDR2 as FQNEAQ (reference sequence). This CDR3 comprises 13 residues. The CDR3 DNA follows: TGTGCCAGCAGCTCGGGTCCGAAGACTGAAGCTTTCTTT. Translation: CASSSGPKTEAFF.

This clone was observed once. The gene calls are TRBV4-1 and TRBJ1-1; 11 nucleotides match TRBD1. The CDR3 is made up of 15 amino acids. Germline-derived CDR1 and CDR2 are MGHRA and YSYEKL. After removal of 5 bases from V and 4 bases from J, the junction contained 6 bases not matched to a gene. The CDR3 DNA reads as TGCGCCAGCAGCGCAAGTGGGACAGGGGGCACTGAAGCTTTCTTT. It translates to CASSASGTGGTEAFF.

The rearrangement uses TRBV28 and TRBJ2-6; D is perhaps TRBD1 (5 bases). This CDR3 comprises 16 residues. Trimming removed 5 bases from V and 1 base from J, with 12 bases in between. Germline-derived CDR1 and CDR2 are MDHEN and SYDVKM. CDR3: CASSMTEGSGANVLTF. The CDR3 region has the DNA TGTGCCAGCAGTATGACAGAAGGGTCTGGGGCCAACGTCCTGACTTTC.

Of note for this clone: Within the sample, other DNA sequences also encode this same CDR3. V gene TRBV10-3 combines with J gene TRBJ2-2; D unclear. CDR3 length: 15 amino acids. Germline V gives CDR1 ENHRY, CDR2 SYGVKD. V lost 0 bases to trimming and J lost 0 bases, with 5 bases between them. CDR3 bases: TGTGCCATCAGTGAGTCCAGTGCGAACACCGGGGAGCTGTTTTTT. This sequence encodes CAISESSANTGELFF.

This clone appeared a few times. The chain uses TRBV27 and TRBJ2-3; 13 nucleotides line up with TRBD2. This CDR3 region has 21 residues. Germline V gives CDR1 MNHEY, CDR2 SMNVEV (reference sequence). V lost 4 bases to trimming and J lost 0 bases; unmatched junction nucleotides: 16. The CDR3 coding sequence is TGTGCCAGCAGTTGGAACCCCTCCACCGGGACTAGCGGGACTAGCACAGATACGCAGTATTTT. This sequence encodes CASSWNPSTGTSGTSTDTQYF.

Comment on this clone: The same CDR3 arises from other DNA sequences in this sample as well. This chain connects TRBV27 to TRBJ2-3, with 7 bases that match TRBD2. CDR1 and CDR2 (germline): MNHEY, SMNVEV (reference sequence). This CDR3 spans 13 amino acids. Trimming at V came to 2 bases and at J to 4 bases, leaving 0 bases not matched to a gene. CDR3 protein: CASSLAGADTQYF. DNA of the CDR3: TGTGCCAGCAGTTTAGCGGGGGCAGATACGCAGTATTTT.

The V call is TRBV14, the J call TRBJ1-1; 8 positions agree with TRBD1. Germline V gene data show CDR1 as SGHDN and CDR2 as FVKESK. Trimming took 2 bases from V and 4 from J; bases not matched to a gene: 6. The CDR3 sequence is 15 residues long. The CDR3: CASSQYRGVSTEAFF. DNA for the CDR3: TGTGCCAGCAGCCAATACAGGGGGGTGAGCACTGAAGCTTTCTTT.

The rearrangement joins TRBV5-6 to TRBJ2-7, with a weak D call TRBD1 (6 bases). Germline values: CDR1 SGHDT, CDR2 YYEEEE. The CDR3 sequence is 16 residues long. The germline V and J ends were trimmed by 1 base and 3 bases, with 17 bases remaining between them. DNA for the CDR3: TGTGCCAGCAGCTTGAGATACAGGGAACCGGACTACGAGCAGTACTTC. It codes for CASSLRYREPDYEQYF.

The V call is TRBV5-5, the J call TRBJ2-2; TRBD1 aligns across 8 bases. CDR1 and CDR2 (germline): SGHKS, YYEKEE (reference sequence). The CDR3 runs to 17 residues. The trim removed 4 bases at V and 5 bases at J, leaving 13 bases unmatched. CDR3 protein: CASSQNSGQGGTGELFF. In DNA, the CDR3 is TGTGCCAGCAGCCAAAATTCCGGACAGGGTGGAACCGGGGAGCTGTTTTTT.

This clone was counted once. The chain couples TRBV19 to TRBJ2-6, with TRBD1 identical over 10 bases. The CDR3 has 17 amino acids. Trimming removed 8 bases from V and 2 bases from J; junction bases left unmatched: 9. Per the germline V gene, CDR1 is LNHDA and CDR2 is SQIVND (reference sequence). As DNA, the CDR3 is TGTGCCAGTGGCCATGGGACAGGGGTCGCTGGGGCCAACGTCCTGACTTTC. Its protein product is CASGHGTGVAGANVLTF.

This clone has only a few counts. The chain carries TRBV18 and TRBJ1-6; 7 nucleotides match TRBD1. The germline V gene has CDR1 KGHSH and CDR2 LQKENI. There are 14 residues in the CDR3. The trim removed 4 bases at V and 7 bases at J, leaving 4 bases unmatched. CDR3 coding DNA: TGTGCCAGCTCACTGGACAGGAGGAATTCACCCCTCCACTTT. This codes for CASSLDRRNSPLHF.

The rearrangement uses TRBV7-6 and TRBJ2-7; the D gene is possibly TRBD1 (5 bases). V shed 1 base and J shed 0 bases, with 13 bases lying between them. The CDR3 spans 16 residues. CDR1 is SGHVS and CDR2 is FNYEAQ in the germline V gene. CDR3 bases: TGTGCCAGCAGCTTAGTAGACGGACAAGGCTCCTACGAGCAGTACTTC. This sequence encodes CASSLVDGQGSYEQYF.

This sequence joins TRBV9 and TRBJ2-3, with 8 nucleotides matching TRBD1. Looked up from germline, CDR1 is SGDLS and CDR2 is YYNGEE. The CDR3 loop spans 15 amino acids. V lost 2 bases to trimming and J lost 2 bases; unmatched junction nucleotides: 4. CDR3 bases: TGTGCCAGCAGCGTGACAGGGGCTATCACAGATACGCAGTATTTT. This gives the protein CASSVTGAITDTQYF.

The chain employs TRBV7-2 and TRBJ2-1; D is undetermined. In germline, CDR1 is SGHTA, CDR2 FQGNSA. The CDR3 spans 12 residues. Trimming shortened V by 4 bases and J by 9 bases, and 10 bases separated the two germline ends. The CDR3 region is CASSSTGGEQFF. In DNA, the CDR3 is TGTGCCAGCAGCTCTACCGGCGGTGAGCAGTTCTTC.

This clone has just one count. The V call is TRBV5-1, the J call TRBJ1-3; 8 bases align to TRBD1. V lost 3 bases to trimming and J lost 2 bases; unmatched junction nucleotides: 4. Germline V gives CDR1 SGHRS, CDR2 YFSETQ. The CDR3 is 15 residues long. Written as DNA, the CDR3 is TGCGCCAGCAGCTCCCAGGGGGCAACTGGAAACACCATATATTTT. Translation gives CASSSQGATGNTIYF.

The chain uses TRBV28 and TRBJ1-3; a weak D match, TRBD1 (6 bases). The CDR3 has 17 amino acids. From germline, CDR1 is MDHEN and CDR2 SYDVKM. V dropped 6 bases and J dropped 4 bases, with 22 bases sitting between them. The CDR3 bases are TGTGCCAGCAGCGCGTGGGGGGGCGCGGGGTCAGGAAACACCATATATTTT. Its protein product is CASSAWGGAGSGNTIYF.

The CDR3 DNA sequence: TGTGCCAGCCGAGGGCTTGGTTACACTGAAGCTTTCTTT. Translation gives CASRGLGYTEAFF. The chain joins TRBV6-5 to TRBJ1-1; D unclear. Trimming pared 8 bases from V and 3 bases from J, leaving 13 bases between. The CDR3 is made up of 13 amino acids. The V gene's germline CDR1 is MNHEY and CDR2 SVGAGI.